This entry lists 26 T cell receptor beta chains sequenced from one sample in a study of blood T cells in healthy people across ages. A J-beta primer mix and a sample-barcoded 5' primer were used in a second PCR of roughly 7 to 12 cycles. MiXCR, applied by TCRdb to the 5' RACE reads, yields one record per CDR3 protein. Of approximately 1.5 million distinct CDR3 sequences in the sample, roughly a third were seen once. The sequencing sample was made of blood. These receptors were taken from a woman in her thirties in good health.

A few counts support this clonotype. V is TRBV18 and J is TRBJ2-3, with 8 bases matching TRBD1. V dropped 0 bases and J dropped 8; count of bases not matched to a gene: 1. The germline V gene has CDR1 KGHSH and CDR2 LQKENI. This CDR3 is 13 amino acids long. CDR3 in DNA: TGTGCCAGCTCACCACCGGGACAGGTTACGCAGTATTTT. Amino acid sequence: CASSPPGQVTQYF.

The rearrangement uses TRBV3-1 and TRBJ2-2; 12 bases are shared with TRBD2. The germline V gene has CDR1 LGHDT and CDR2 YNNKEL (reference sequence). V was pared by 4 bases and J by 3 bases, with 9 bases of the junction left unmatched. The CDR3 loop spans 18 amino acids. The CDR3 spells CASSPVLAGGFYTGELFF. CDR3 sequence (DNA): TGTGCCAGCAGCCCAGTTCTAGCGGGGGGGTTCTACACCGGGGAGCTGTTTTTT.

The CDR3 nucleotides are TGCGCCAGCAGCCAGATGAGGGTCGTACAAGGGGAAAAACTGTTTTTT. As protein: CASSQMRVVQGEKLFF. V is TRBV4-1 and J is TRBJ1-4; D unresolved. V lost 3 bases, J lost 8 bases, and 19 bases lay in between. CDR3 length: 16 amino acids. CDR1 MGHRA and CDR2 YSYEKL come from the germline V gene.

This clonotype was recorded many times. The chain links TRBV7-2 to TRBJ2-7; 7 nucleotides match TRBD2. Germline CDR1 SGHTA, CDR2 FQGNSA. The CDR3 is 14 residues long. Losses at the gene ends were 3 bases for V and 4 bases for J; bases not matched to a gene: 6. The CDR3 sequence: CASSFGLGDYEQYF. DNA of the CDR3: TGTGCCAGCAGCTTCGGACTAGGGGATTACGAGCAGTACTTC.

This chain links TRBV29-1 with TRBJ1-2; D might be TRBD1 (6 bases). V lost 3 bases to trimming and J lost 4 bases, with 15 bases between them. CDR1 is SQVTM, CDR2 ANQGSEA, per germline. This CDR3 spans 14 amino acids. The CDR3, as DNA: TGCAGCGTTGAGGGGGGGGGCTCGGGCTATGGCTACACCTTC. Protein sequence: CSVEGGGSGYGYTF.

Only a few counts were recorded for this clonotype. The chain is built from TRBV5-1 and TRBJ2-5; unclear D gene. The V and J ends lost 4 bases and 5 bases respectively, with 15 bases between them. Germline CDR1 and CDR2: SGHRS and YFSETQ. This CDR3 is built from 14 residues. CDR3 region: CASSRGVPPETQYF. The CDR3 DNA reads as TGCGCCAGCAGCCGTGGTGTCCCCCCGGAGACCCAGTACTTC.

This clonotype was detected a few times. The gene calls are TRBV3-1 and TRBJ1-1; no clear D. With 1 base removed from V and 8 bases from J, the gap between germline ends came to 5 bases. CDR1 is LGHDT, CDR2 YNNKEL, per germline (reference sequence). The CDR3 runs 11 residues. This chain's CDR3 is CASSQASEAFF. The DNA for the CDR3 is TGTGCCAGCAGCCAAGCGTCCGAAGCTTTCTTT.

This clonotype showed up just a few times. A much larger clonotype is one base distant, so this may be a read error. V is TRBV7-9 and J is TRBJ1-4, with a weak D call TRBD1 (5 bases). Per the germline V gene, CDR1 is SEHNR and CDR2 is FQNEAQ (reference sequence). This CDR3 spans 14 amino acids. This CDR3 is CASSSGTGNEKRFF. CDR3 bases: TGTGCCAGCAGCTCCGGGACGGGGAATGAAAAACGGTTTTTT.

This clonotype was recorded at least ten times. This sequence joins TRBV29-1 and TRBJ2-7; TRBD2 matches at 14 bases. The CDR3 contains 15 residues. V was pared by 7 bases and J by 0 bases, with 5 bases of the junction left unmatched. Germline values: CDR1 SQVTM, CDR2 ANQGSEA. The CDR3 DNA is TGCAGCGCCACCGGGACTAGCGGGAGCTCCTACGAGCAGTACTTC. Translation: CSATGTSGSSYEQYF.

This chain links TRBV18 with TRBJ1-1; D is unresolved. Germline CDR1 reads KGHSH; CDR2 reads LQKENI. V was trimmed by 2 bases and J by 2 bases, leaving 18 bases between them. CDR3 length equals 17 residues. The CDR3 loop is CASSPAVIGGRNTEAFF. For the CDR3, the DNA is TGTGCCAGCTCACCAGCGGTAATAGGAGGTAGAAACACTGAAGCTTTCTTT.

In this sample, this clonotype turned up many times. This chain connects TRBV29-1 to TRBJ2-7; D remains unclear. This CDR3 contains 11 residues. Trimming removed 0 bases from V and 8 bases from J, with 8 bases in between. Germline loops: CDR1 SQVTM, CDR2 ANQGSEA. In DNA, the CDR3 is TGCAGCGTTGAAGACCCCCCTAAGCAGTACTTC. This translates into CSVEDPPKQYF.

This clonotype appeared many times. CDR3 DNA sequence: TGTGCCAGCAGCGAAGACAGGTCTGGGCAGCCCCAGCATTTT. Translation gives CASSEDRSGQPQHF. The chain links TRBV7-2 to TRBJ1-5; the D gene is possibly TRBD1 (6 bases). In germline, CDR1 is SGHTA, CDR2 FQGNSA. V was trimmed by 5 bases and J by 7 bases, leaving 15 bases between them. This CDR3 comprises 14 residues.

The genes are TRBV20-1 and TRBJ2-5; the D call may be TRBD1 or TRBD2 (5 bases each). Germline V gene data show CDR1 as DFQATT and CDR2 as SNEGSKA (reference sequence). This CDR3 has 15 amino acids. V shed 0 bases and J shed 1 base, with 12 bases lying between them. CDR3 sequence: CSARDPGPGQETQYF. In nucleotides, the CDR3 is TGCAGTGCTAGAGATCCGGGGCCGGGCCAAGAGACCCAGTACTTC.

This chain links TRBV2 with TRBJ2-5; tentative D call: TRBD2 (7 bases). The V and J ends lost 5 bases and 3 bases respectively, with 22 bases between them. Germline-derived CDR1 and CDR2 are SNHLY and FYNNEI. The CDR3 runs to 17 residues. CDR3 region: CASSYFWPQGGEETQYF. The CDR3 nucleotides are TGTGCCAGCAGTTATTTTTGGCCACAGGGAGGGGAAGAGACCCAGTACTTC.

The chain carries TRBV28 and TRBJ2-3; possible D gene TRBD2, 6 bases. The CDR3 totals 16 residues. Germline CDR1 reads MDHEN; CDR2 reads SYDVKM. Trimming pared 3 bases from V and 4 bases from J, leaving 17 bases between. In DNA form, the CDR3 reads TGTGCCAGCAGTTTTGAAGGGACTGGGGTCCCAGATACGCAGTATTTT. This codes for CASSFEGTGVPDTQYF.

The V call is TRBV20-1, the J call TRBJ1-1; 8 bases fit TRBD1. Looked up from germline, CDR1 is DFQATT and CDR2 is SNEGSKA (reference sequence). The CDR3 has 15 amino acids. V lost 5 bases, J lost 1 base, and 9 bases stayed unmatched. The CDR3 coding sequence is TGCAGTGCTTTACCGGGACAGGCATCGAACACTGAAGCTTTCTTT. This encodes CSALPGQASNTEAFF.

This clonotype has only a few counts. The rearrangement links TRBV7-2 to TRBJ1-5; tentative D call: TRBD1 (6 bases). This CDR3 is 15 amino acids long. V was shortened by 5 bases and J by 0 bases, with 11 bases between the two germline ends. CDR1 SGHTA and CDR2 FQGNSA come from the germline V gene. CDR3 DNA: TGTGCCAGCAGCGAGACAGGACATAGCAATCAGCCCCAGCATTTT. Its protein product is CASSETGHSNQPQHF.

The chain combines TRBV10-3 with TRBJ2-7, with D possibly being TRBD1 (5 bases). Germline assignment: CDR1 ENHRY and CDR2 SYGVKD. The V end lost 3 bases, the J end lost 3 bases, and 9 bases lay between the germline ends. This CDR3 is built from 13 residues. The CDR3 is CAISEDSHYEQYF. CDR3 bases: TGTGCCATCAGTGAAGACAGCCACTACGAGCAGTACTTC.

This clonotype was counted between two and nine times. V is TRBV28 and J is TRBJ2-7, with D uncertain. In germline, CDR1 is MDHEN, CDR2 SYDVKM. Deletions cut 7 bases from V and 2 bases from J, with 15 bases between. This CDR3 spans 14 amino acids. This CDR3 is CASTLDPSAYEQYF. The CDR3 coding sequence is TGTGCCAGCACCCTCGACCCTTCGGCCTACGAGCAGTACTTC.

The CDR3 nucleotides read TGCAGTGCTACAAGCTCAGTGGGGGTGAAGTACGAGCAGTACTTC. Protein product: CSATSSVGVKYEQYF. The chain has TRBV20-1 and TRBJ2-5; D tentatively fits TRBD1 or TRBD2 (5 bases each). The DNA end is a closer match to TRBJ2-7, so the J assignment may be wrong. CDR1 and CDR2 from the germline V gene are DFQATT and SNEGSKA (reference sequence). This CDR3 has 15 residues.

This clonotype was seen just once. The chain carries TRBV30 and TRBJ2-4; tentatively, D is TRBD1 or TRBD2 (5 bases each). The end of the DNA fits TRBJ2-7 better, so the J call may be wrong. CDR3 length: 13 residues. The germline V gene has CDR1 GTSNPN and CDR2 SVGIG (reference sequence). CDR3 sequence reads: CAWRQGVMDEQYF. The CDR3 coding sequence is TGTGCCTGGAGGCAGGGAGTAATGGACGAGCAGTACTTC.

This clonotype was counted a few times. The chain couples TRBV11-2 to TRBJ2-1; 7 bases fit TRBD1. With V trimmed by 5 bases and J by 0 bases, 7 bases remained unmatched. This CDR3 contains 16 residues. Germline values: CDR1 SGHAT, CDR2 FQNNGV. CDR3 region: CASSNRDRDSYNEQFF. The CDR3 DNA follows: TGTGCCAGCAGCAACCGGGACAGAGACTCCTACAATGAGCAGTTCTTC. Using reference TRBV11-2 and TRBJ2-1 for the parts outside the CDR3, the full variable domain is EAGVAQSPRYKIIEKRQSVAFWCNPISGHATLYWYQQILGQGPKLLIQFQNNGVVDDSQLPKDRFSAERLKGVDSTLKIQPAKLEDSAVYLCASSNRDRDSYNEQFFGPGTRLTVL.

The chain carries TRBV20-1 and TRBJ2-1; 10 nucleotides line up with TRBD2. CDR3 length equals 14 residues. V shed 2 bases, J shed 4 bases, and the junction held 2 bases outside the gene matches. The V gene's germline CDR1 is DFQATT and CDR2 SNEGSKA (reference sequence). CDR3 protein: CSARLAGDYNEQFF. CDR3 DNA: TGCAGTGCTAGACTAGCGGGGGATTACAATGAGCAGTTCTTC.

This clonotype was counted between two and nine times. The chain carries TRBV20-1 and TRBJ1-2; D remains unclear. This CDR3 has 16 amino acids. Germline CDR1 reads DFQATT; CDR2 reads SNEGSKA (reference sequence). Between the trimmed V and J ends, which lost 0 bases and 7 bases, there was a span of 21 bases. The CDR3 spells CSAREGGRSPTRGYTF. The CDR3 region has the DNA TGCAGTGCTAGAGAGGGTGGGCGCTCGCCCACCCGTGGCTACACCTTC.

This clonotype occurred a few times. The V call is TRBV18, the J call TRBJ1-5; no clear D. The CDR3 has 13 residues. Looked up from germline, CDR1 is KGHSH and CDR2 is LQKENI. V was pared by 6 bases and J by 5 bases, with 11 bases between. CDR3 DNA: TGTGCCAGCTCCCGGGAGGCCGATCAGCCCCAGCATTTT. Translation: CASSREADQPQHF. Together with reference TRBV18 and TRBJ1-5, the CDR3 gives the full variable domain: NAGVMQNPRHLVRRRGQEARLRCSPMKGHSHVYWYRQLPEEGLKFMVYLQKENIIDESGMPKERFSAEFPKEGPSILRIQQVVRGDSAAYFCASSREADQPQHFGDGTRLSIL.

The V and J genes are TRBV11-2 and TRBJ2-3; D possibly corresponds to TRBD2 (6 bases). The CDR3 is made up of 15 amino acids. Trimming cost V 5 bases and J 0 bases, with 12 bases left between them. Germline assignment: CDR1 SGHAT and CDR2 FQNNGV. The CDR3 loop is CASSKLRGSTDTQYF. The CDR3, as DNA: TGTGCCAGCAGCAAACTACGGGGGAGCACAGATACGCAGTATTTT.